These 11 T cell receptor beta chains were sequenced from one sample in a study of CD8 T cells in ankylosing spondylitis. Study-wide points: Blood of patients with ankylosing spondylitis appeared to be characterized by a TCR beta motif of 8 or 9 highly homologous variants.

One entry per CDR3 protein, called by TCRdb with MiXCR from the 5' RACE reads. The table lists approximately 300,000 distinct CDR3 sequences, 7.5% to 9% of them singletons. These receptors lack a known antigen. Sequencing was performed on blood, either unsorted or a sorted T cell fraction (not recorded which). These receptors were collected from a male donor with ankylosing spondylitis.

Only a few counts were recorded for this clonotype. The J gene is TRBJ2-1, the V gene TRBV14; TRBD2 aligns across 9 bases. Germline V gene data show CDR1 as SGHDN and CDR2 as FVKESK. The CDR3 consists of 17 residues. J gave up 2 bases and V 0 bases, and 5 bases lay outside the gene matches. Written as DNA, the CDR3 is TGTGCCAGCAGCCAAGATGTCTCTAGCGGGGCCTACAATGAGCAGTTCTTC. It encodes CASSQDVSSGAYNEQFF.

CDR3 region: CASSLGPHTDTQYF. CDR3 sequence (DNA): TGTGCCAGCAGCTTAGGGCCACACACAGATACGCAGTATTTT. The chain couples TRBV7-6 to TRBJ2-3; D is uncertain. The V gene's germline CDR1 is SGHVS and CDR2 FNYEAQ. The length of the CDR3 is 14 residues. V lost 1 base, J lost 2 bases, and 7 bases lay in between. Full variable domain (outside the CDR3, taken from reference TRBV7-6 and TRBJ2-3): GAGVSQSPRYKVTKRGQDVALRCDPISGHVSLYWYRQALGQGPEFLTYFNYEAQQDKSGLPNDRFSAERPEGSISTLTIQRTEQRDSAMYRCASSLGPHTDTQYFGPGTRLTVL.

This clonotype was observed a few times. This chain links TRBV18 with TRBJ2-2, with TRBD2 matching over 8 bases. The CDR3 totals 16 residues. V gave up 3 bases and J gave up 0 bases; unmatched junction bases: 3. Germline V gives CDR1 KGHSH, CDR2 LQKENI. The CDR3 here is CASSPEAGANTGELFF. CDR3 nucleotide sequence: TGTGCCAGCTCACCTGAAGCGGGAGCGAACACCGGGGAGCTGTTTTTT.

A few counts support this clonotype. The V and J genes are TRBV9 and TRBJ2-1, with TRBD2 matching 9 bases. Looked up from germline, CDR1 is SGDLS and CDR2 is YYNGEE. Unmatched junction bases numbered 4, after V lost 2 bases and J lost 1 base. CDR3 length equals 16 residues. The CDR3 loop is CASSVGGRASYNEQFF. DNA for the CDR3: TGTGCCAGCAGCGTTGGCGGGAGGGCGTCCTACAATGAGCAGTTCTTC.

In its sample, this clonotype was seen many times. V gene TRBV12-3 or TRBV12-4 combines with J gene TRBJ2-3, with no clear D. The V and J ends lost 6 bases and 7 bases respectively, with 5 bases between them. The length of the CDR3 is 10 residues. CDR3 nucleotide sequence: TGTGCCAGCAGCGAGTATACGCAGTATTTT. As protein: CASSEYTQYF.

This clonotype was observed a handful of times. The J gene is TRBJ1-1, the V gene TRBV6-1; weak D call: TRBD1 (5 bases). Trimming pared 7 bases from V and 1 base from J, leaving 16 bases between. Germline CDR1 is MNHNS and CDR2 is SASEGT. The CDR3 loop spans 15 amino acids. The chain's CDR3 is CASTLGRVRNTEAFF. The CDR3 DNA sequence: TGTGCCAGCACTCTCGGCAGGGTAAGGAACACTGAAGCTTTCTTT.

This clonotype was observed a few times. The chain couples TRBV25-1 to TRBJ2-7; D assignment may be TRBD1 or TRBD2 (6 bases each). CDR1 and CDR2 from the germline V gene are MGHDK and SYGVNS. The CDR3 length is 14 residues. The ends were cut back, 8 bases at V and 2 bases at J, with 16 bases in the middle. The CDR3 loop is CASRGHPRTYEQYF. In DNA, the CDR3 is TGTGCCAGCCGGGGGCACCCCCGAACCTACGAGCAGTACTTC.

This clonotype has only a few counts. This sequence joins TRBV28 and TRBJ2-7, with D possibly TRBD1 on 5 matching bases. Trimming stripped 6 bases from V and 1 base from J, with 13 bases between. Germline V gene lookup returns CDR1 MDHEN and CDR2 SYDVKM. This CDR3 comprises 14 residues. The CDR3 spells CASRGAVRSYEQYF. CDR3 nucleotides: TGTGCCAGCAGAGGGGCGGTTAGGTCCTACGAGCAGTACTTC.

This clonotype was seen a handful of times. This chain joins TRBV28 and TRBJ1-2; D is undetermined. The CDR3 covers 13 residues. V was cut by 3 bases and J by 6 bases, with 11 bases left in between. Germline CDR1 MDHEN, CDR2 SYDVKM. The CDR3 reads CASSFADTHGYTF. The CDR3 DNA follows: TGTGCCAGCAGTTTCGCGGATACGCATGGCTACACCTTC.

In this sample, this clonotype turned up a few times. The genes are TRBV6-6 and TRBJ1-4; D not certain. CDR1 and CDR2 (germline): MNHNY, SVGAGI (reference sequence). The CDR3 sequence is 13 residues long. The V end lost 6 bases, the J end lost 8 bases, and 13 bases lay between the germline ends. As DNA, the CDR3 is TGTGCCAGCAGAGGCCAACCCGGAGAAAAACTGTTTTTT. Its protein is CASRGQPGEKLFF.

This clonotype occurred many times. The chain has TRBV2 and TRBJ2-7, with D perhaps matching TRBD2 (6 bases). The CDR3 is 11 residues long. From germline, CDR1 is SNHLY and CDR2 FYNNEI. The V end was cut by 9 bases, the J end by 4 bases, with 10 bases between. CDR3 nucleotide sequence: TGTGCCAGTCGGGGGTTATACGAGCAGTACTTC. This translates into CASRGLYEQYF.